Below are 10 T cell receptor beta chains sequenced from a single sample in a study of T cell responses to AZD1222 COVID-19 vaccine. Profiled with immunoSEQ multiplex PCR; TCRdb holds only in-frame clones, not every one. The sample has about 150,000 clones; roughly 90% are singletons. The input for sequencing was peripheral blood, taken 28 days after the second AZD1222 dose. These receptor sequences come from an adult who received the AZD1222 COVID-19 vaccine.

The chain has TRBV24-1 and TRBJ1-5; TRBD1 is a possible D gene (5 bases). CDR1 and CDR2 (germline): KGHDR, SFDVKD. CDR3 size: 18 residues. Trimming left V 2 bases short and J 7 bases short, with 23 bases between. The chain's CDR3 is CATSDCRGNAGQCQPQHF. For the CDR3, the DNA is TGTGCCACCAGTGATTGTAGGGGTAACGCGGGGCAATGCCAGCCCCAGCATTTT.

The chain carries TRBV4-1 and TRBJ1-6; D not certain. V shed 0 bases and J shed 7 bases, with 4 bases lying between them. CDR1 and CDR2 (germline): MGHRA, YSYEKL. The CDR3 runs 13 residues. The DNA for the CDR3 is TGCGCCAGCAGCCAAGAGGGGAATTCACCCCTCCACTTT. It specifies CASSQEGNSPLHF.

This chain links TRBV5-1 with TRBJ2-1; TRBD2 aligns across 7 bases. V lost 5 bases to trimming and J lost 6 bases; unmatched junction nucleotides: 17. CDR3 size: 17 residues. Germline CDR1 SGHRS, CDR2 YFSETQ. The CDR3 coding sequence is TGCGCCAGCAGTGCCGCGCAGCGGGGAGGGCTAATCAATGAGCAGTTCTTC. Translated: CASSAAQRGGLINEQFF.

This clone was detected once. DNA of the CDR3: TGCAGTGCTAGTTTTGGGTCAATGGACTACGAGCAGTACTTC. Translated: CSASFGSMDYEQYF. The chain recombines TRBV20-1 with TRBJ2-7; D unclear. This CDR3 spans 14 amino acids. Trimming took off 3 bases at V and 3 bases at J, with 15 bases between the two ends. Per germline, CDR1 DFQATT and CDR2 SNEGSKA (reference sequence).

The chain is built from TRBV7-3 and TRBJ2-4, with D perhaps TRBD2 (6 bases). The CDR3 runs to 12 residues. The V and J ends lost 5 bases and 8 bases respectively, with 10 bases between them. CDR1 and CDR2 (germline): SGHTA, FQGTGA. The CDR3 here is CASSPSGDIQYF. The CDR3 region has the DNA TGTGCCAGCAGCCCCTCGGGGGACATTCAGTACTTC.

The chain combines TRBV7-8 with TRBJ1-6; 11 bases are a match to TRBD1. Germline V gives CDR1 SGHVS, CDR2 FQNEAQ. This CDR3 comprises 18 residues. Trimming at V came to 5 bases and at J to 3 bases, leaving 9 bases not matched to a gene. CDR3 bases: TGTGCCAGCAGCCTTGACGGACAGGGGGCGGTCTATAATTCACCCCTCCACTTT. Amino acids: CASSLDGQGAVYNSPLHF.

The V call is TRBV9, the J call TRBJ1-2, with D tentatively TRBD1 (5 bases). The CDR3 is 15 amino acids. Germline V gene data show CDR1 as SGDLS and CDR2 as YYNGEE. V dropped 4 bases and J dropped 3 bases, with 16 bases sitting between them. The CDR3 DNA is TGTGCCAGCAGCCCCCCCTCCGGGGCCCACTATGGCTACACCTTC. Protein: CASSPPSGAHYGYTF.

This chain joins TRBV5-5 and TRBJ1-2; 9 nucleotides match TRBD1. Germline-derived CDR1 and CDR2 are SGHKS and YYEKEE (reference sequence). V dropped 4 bases and J dropped 8; count of bases not matched to a gene: 9. The CDR3 sequence is 14 residues long. The CDR3 spells CASSLTTGGSGYTF. For the CDR3, the DNA is TGTGCCAGCAGCCTGACCACAGGGGGCTCGGGCTACACCTTC.

The V call is TRBV9, the J call TRBJ2-4; 7 positions agree with TRBD2. The CDR3 contains 17 residues. Germline V lookup: CDR1 SGDLS, CDR2 YYNGEE. Germline trimming cut 4 bases from V and 0 bases from J; bases unmatched to any gene: 10. The CDR3 spells CASSPSGGKLAKNIQYF. Here the CDR3 DNA reads TGTGCCAGCAGCCCCTCCGGGGGGAAGCTAGCCAAAAACATTCAGTACTTC.

The chain has TRBV4-1 and TRBJ2-1, with D possibly TRBD2 on 6 matching bases. V shed 0 bases and J shed 4 bases, with 13 bases lying between them. The CDR3 has 16 residues. CDR1 is MGHRA and CDR2 is YSYEKL in the germline V gene. The CDR3 DNA reads TGCGCCAGCAGCCAAGAACGCAGCGGGCGGTACAATGAGCAGTTCTTC. It encodes CASSQERSGRYNEQFF.